This entry lists 23 T cell receptor beta chains sequenced from one sample in a study of Ad26.COV2.S vaccination and SARS-CoV-2 variants. Noted treatment: around 19 received Ad26.COV2.S at low or high dose, single or two shots; roughly 5 received placebo; per-sample allocation not given. Sampling occurred on day 63 after the first vaccine or placebo injection. Measured with immunoSEQ multiplex PCR; TCRdb has only the in-frame clones, and not every one. The repertoire has 300,000 to 350,000 clones, approximately 87% of them found once; the top ten carry about 5%. The source material was peripheral blood, sampled in a trial of Ad26.COV2.S vaccine versus placebo. The receptors shown here come from a person between 18 and 65 years old who received the Ad26.COV2.S COVID-19 vaccine or a placebo.

This clone was picked up a small number of times. The rearrangement joins TRBV14 to TRBJ2-6; no firm D call. Between the trimmed V and J ends, which lost 1 base and 0 bases, there was a span of 4 bases. CDR1 and CDR2 from the germline V gene are SGHDN and FVKESK. The CDR3 covers 15 residues. CDR3 nucleotides: TGTGCCAGCAGCCAAGTTTTCTCTGGGGCCAACGTCCTGACTTTC. Translating it yields CASSQVFSGANVLTF.

This chain links TRBV5-1 with TRBJ2-5; tentative D call: TRBD2 (5 bases). CDR1 is SGHRS and CDR2 is YFSETQ in the germline V gene. The CDR3 extends over 13 amino acids. V lost 4 bases to trimming and J lost 3 bases, with 10 bases between them. The DNA for the CDR3 is TGCGCCAGCAGCACGGACTCAGAAGAGACCCAGTACTTC. Its translation is CASSTDSEETQYF.

This chain links TRBV10-2 with TRBJ2-1; D is unresolved. Per germline, CDR1 WSHSY and CDR2 SAAADI. The V end was cut by 8 bases, the J end by 1 base, with 12 bases between. The CDR3 totals 14 residues. The CDR3 protein is CASSLGASYNEQFF. The CDR3 DNA sequence: TGCGCCAGCTCCCTTGGTGCTTCCTACAATGAGCAGTTCTTC.

The chain couples TRBV7-9 to TRBJ2-7; D gene unclear. The ends were cut back, 5 bases at V and 3 bases at J, with 11 bases in the middle. The CDR3 runs 13 residues. The germline gives CDR1 SEHNR, CDR2 FQNEAQ (reference sequence). CDR3 coding DNA: TGTGCCAGCAGCCCGGACCCTTTCTACGAGCAGTACTTC. Its translation is CASSPDPFYEQYF.

This sequence joins TRBV7-2 and TRBJ1-2, with D unclear. CDR3 length: 13 residues. CDR1 and CDR2 (germline): SGHTA, FQGNSA. Trimming removed 3 bases at V and 5 bases at J, with 10 bases between. CDR3 nucleotide sequence: TGTGCCAGCAGCTTCGACAATCTATATGGCTACACCTTC. It translates to CASSFDNLYGYTF.

The rearrangement uses TRBV11-2 and TRBJ1-2; the D gene is possibly TRBD1 (5 bases). The V end was cut by 3 bases, the J end by 3 bases, with 20 bases between. Germline lookup yields CDR1 SGHAT and CDR2 FQNNGV. The CDR3 loop spans 17 amino acids. This CDR3 reads CASSLSVGGYVDYGYTF. The DNA of the CDR3 is TGTGCCAGCAGCTTGTCGGTCGGGGGGTACGTGGACTATGGCTACACCTTC. Filled out from reference TRBV11-2 and TRBJ1-2, the complete variable domain reads EAGVAQSPRYKIIEKRQSVAFWCNPISGHATLYWYQQILGQGPKLLIQFQNNGVVDDSQLPKDRFSAERLKGVDSTLKIQPAKLEDSAVYLCASSLSVGGYVDYGYTFGSGTRLTVV.

J is TRBJ2-3 and V is TRBV28, with D possibly called TRBD1 or TRBD2 (6 bases each). Germline V gene data show CDR1 as MDHEN and CDR2 as SYDVKM. V lost 3 bases and J lost 8, with 15 bases in between. The CDR3 extends over 14 amino acids. The CDR3 nucleotides read TGTGCCAGCAGTTTCGGGGGCAGCCCACGTACGCAGTATTTT. This encodes CASSFGGSPRTQYF.

This clone has only one observation. This chain joins TRBV4-1 and TRBJ2-3; 8 nucleotides agree with TRBD2. The germline CDR1 and CDR2 sequences are MGHRA and YSYEKL. V lost 4 bases, J lost 3 bases, and 6 bases stayed unmatched. This CDR3 contains 15 residues. Here the CDR3 reads CASSLVSGGTDTQYF. CDR3 nucleotide sequence: TGCGCCAGCAGCCTGGTGAGCGGGGGTACAGATACGCAGTATTTT.

Only one count was recorded for this clone. The CDR3 nucleotides read TGCAGCGTCCTTCATGCAGGGTCCACCGGGGAGCTGTTTTTT. Its translation: CSVLHAGSTGELFF. The V and J genes are TRBV29-1 and TRBJ2-2; tentative D call: TRBD1 (5 bases). The CDR3 loop spans 14 amino acids. The V end was cut by 6 bases, the J end by 4 bases, with 15 bases between. From germline, CDR1 is SQVTM and CDR2 ANQGSEA.

The V call is TRBV24-1, the J call TRBJ2-1; the D gene is possibly TRBD2 (6 bases). The germline gives CDR1 KGHDR, CDR2 SFDVKD. V was clipped by 5 bases and J by 8 bases, with 15 bases between them. The CDR3 spans 14 residues. The chain's CDR3 is CATSAVGGDHEQFF. The CDR3 nucleotides read TGTGCCACCAGTGCCGTCGGAGGGGATCATGAGCAGTTCTTC.

This rearrangement joins TRBV25-1 to TRBJ1-4; 9 bases line up with TRBD1. The CDR3 extends over 15 amino acids. The germline V gene has CDR1 MGHDK and CDR2 SYGVNS. With V trimmed by 5 bases and J by 7 bases, 8 bases remained unmatched. CDR3 DNA sequence: TGTGCCAGCAGTTGGACCGGGACAGGGATTGAAAAACTGTTTTTT. Residues: CASSWTGTGIEKLFF. The whole variable domain, remainder taken from reference TRBV25-1 and TRBJ1-4, is EADIYQTPRYLVIGTGKKITLECSQTMGHDKMYWYQQDPGMELHLIHYSYGVNSTEKGDLSSESTVSRIRTEHFPLTLESARPSHTSQYLCASSWTGTGIEKLFFGSGTQLSVL.

The chain employs TRBV29-1 and TRBJ1-4; 7 bases fit TRBD1. Germline V gives CDR1 SQVTM, CDR2 ANQGSEA. V gave up 6 bases and J gave up 7 bases; unmatched junction bases: 14. This CDR3 has 15 residues. The CDR3 DNA reads TGCAGCGTCGTCATACTCAGGACAGGAATTGAAAAACTGTTTTTT. It specifies CSVVILRTGIEKLFF.

The chain couples TRBV19 to TRBJ1-1; 9 nucleotides align to TRBD1. The CDR3 consists of 14 residues. The trim removed 6 bases at V and 5 bases at J, leaving 7 bases unmatched. Germline V gene data show CDR1 as LNHDA and CDR2 as SQIVND (reference sequence). The CDR3 here is CASRIGDRVTEAFF. The CDR3 nucleotides are TGTGCCAGTAGAATTGGGGACAGGGTTACTGAAGCTTTCTTT.

The chain carries TRBV3-1 (or the pseudogene TRBV3-2) and TRBJ2-3, with D uncertain. Looked up from germline, CDR1 is LGHDT and CDR2 is YNNKEL (reference sequence). CDR3 length equals 15 residues. Trimming cost V 2 bases and J 0 bases, with 9 bases left between them. The CDR3 sequence: CASSQQRLSTDTQYF. The CDR3 nucleotides read TGTGCCAGCAGCCAACAGCGTCTCAGCACAGATACGCAGTATTTT.

Comment on this clone: The sample has other DNA sequences that encode this CDR3 too. The chain carries TRBV5-4 and TRBJ1-4; D gene ambiguous. The CDR3 length is 12 residues. V was cut by 0 bases and J by 7 bases, with 4 bases left in between. Germline V lookup: CDR1 SGHNT, CDR2 YYREEE (reference sequence). The CDR3 reads CASSLVGEKLFF. CDR3 in DNA: TGTGCCAGCAGCTTGGTTGGTGAAAAACTGTTTTTT. Based on the CDR3 plus reference TRBV5-4 and TRBJ1-4, the full variable domain is ETGVTQSPTHLIKTRGQQVTLRCSSQSGHNTVSWYQQALGQGPQFIFQYYREEENGRGNFPPRFSGLQFPNYSSELNVNALELDDSALYLCASSLVGEKLFFGSGTQLSVL.

J is TRBJ1-5 and V is TRBV6-5; D gene unclear. Trimming shortened V by 2 bases and J by 7 bases, and 9 bases separated the two germline ends. This CDR3 comprises 13 residues. Per germline, CDR1 MNHEY and CDR2 SVGAGI. CDR3 residues: CASSYQGSQPQHF. CDR3 nucleotide sequence: TGTGCCAGCAGTTACCAAGGGTCCCAGCCCCAGCATTTT.

V usage is TRBV20-1 and J usage is TRBJ1-2, with a tentative D call TRBD1 (6 bases). From germline, CDR1 is DFQATT and CDR2 SNEGSKA (reference sequence). The CDR3 contains 11 residues. Deletions cut 5 bases from V and 8 bases from J, with 12 bases between. In DNA, the CDR3 is TGCAGTGCTCTCAGGGGTGGGGGCTACACCTTC. Translated: CSALRGGGYTF.

This sequence joins TRBV5-1 and TRBJ1-3, with D possibly matching TRBD1 (6 bases). The V gene lost 4 bases and the J gene lost 4 bases, with 12 bases spanning the gap. The CDR3 runs to 14 residues. Germline values: CDR1 SGHRS, CDR2 YFSETQ. CDR3 in amino acids: CASSPGTTGNTIYF. The CDR3 region has the DNA TGCGCCAGCAGCCCCGGGACAACCGGAAACACCATATATTTT.

The chain has TRBV30 and TRBJ1-2; D is ambiguous. Trimming took 2 bases from V and 7 from J, leaving 8 bases between them. The germline gives CDR1 GTSNPN, CDR2 SVGIG (reference sequence). The CDR3 contains 11 residues. CDR3 sequence: CAWSLGVGYTF. The CDR3 coding sequence is TGTGCCTGGAGTCTCGGGGTTGGCTACACCTTC.

The chain uses TRBV6-5 and TRBJ2-3; D unclear. This CDR3 is 15 amino acids long. Deletions cut 7 bases from V and 2 bases from J, with 16 bases between. Germline CDR1 and CDR2: MNHEY and SVGAGI. CDR3 protein: CASNARREHTDTQYF. In DNA form, the CDR3 reads TGTGCCAGCAACGCCCGACGCGAGCACACAGATACGCAGTATTTT.

The V call is TRBV12-3 or TRBV12-4, the J call TRBJ1-5; D call uncertain. This CDR3 is built from 13 residues. V lost 8 bases and J 2 bases, leaving 10 bases between the germline ends. The CDR3 DNA is TGTGCCAGCGGCCGTAGAGGCAATCAGCCCCAGCATTTT. This gives the protein CASGRRGNQPQHF.

The rearrangement uses TRBV4-3 and TRBJ2-2; 9 nucleotides line up with TRBD1. Germline CDR1 is LGHNA and CDR2 is YSLEER. The CDR3 extends over 14 amino acids. The J segment lost 6 bases and the V segment lost 6 bases, leaving 5 bases of the junction unmatched. The CDR3 reads CASRTGTGPGELFF. In DNA, the CDR3 is TGCGCCAGCAGGACCGGGACAGGGCCCGGGGAGCTGTTTTTT.

The rearrangement links TRBV30 to TRBJ1-2; tentative D call: TRBD1 (6 bases). This CDR3 contains 14 residues. Germline V gene data show CDR1 as GTSNPN and CDR2 as SVGIG (reference sequence). V was cut by 3 bases and J by 8 bases, with 19 bases left in between. CDR3 in DNA: TGTGCCTGGAGCTGGAAGTACAGGGAACACGGCTACACCTTC. Protein product: CAWSWKYREHGYTF.